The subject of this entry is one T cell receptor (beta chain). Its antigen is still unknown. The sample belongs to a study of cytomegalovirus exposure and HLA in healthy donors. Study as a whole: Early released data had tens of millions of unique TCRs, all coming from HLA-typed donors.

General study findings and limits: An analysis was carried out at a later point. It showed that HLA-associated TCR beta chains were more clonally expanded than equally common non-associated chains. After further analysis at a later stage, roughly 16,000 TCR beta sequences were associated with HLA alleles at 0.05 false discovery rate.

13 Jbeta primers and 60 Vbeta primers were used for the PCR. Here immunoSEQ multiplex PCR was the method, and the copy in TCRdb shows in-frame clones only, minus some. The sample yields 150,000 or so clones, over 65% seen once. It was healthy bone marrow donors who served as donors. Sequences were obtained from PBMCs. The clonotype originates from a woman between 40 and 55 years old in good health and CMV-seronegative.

The CDR3 sequence: CASSLGGDRGQFF. The CDR3 DNA reads as TGTGCCAGCAGCTTAGGAGGGGACAGGGGTCAGTTCTTC. This rearrangement joins TRBV11-3 to TRBJ2-1; 10 bases are shared with TRBD1. The length of the CDR3 is 13 residues. Germline V gives CDR1 SGHNT, CDR2 YENEEA. With V trimmed by 1 base and J by 13 bases, 4 bases remained unmatched.